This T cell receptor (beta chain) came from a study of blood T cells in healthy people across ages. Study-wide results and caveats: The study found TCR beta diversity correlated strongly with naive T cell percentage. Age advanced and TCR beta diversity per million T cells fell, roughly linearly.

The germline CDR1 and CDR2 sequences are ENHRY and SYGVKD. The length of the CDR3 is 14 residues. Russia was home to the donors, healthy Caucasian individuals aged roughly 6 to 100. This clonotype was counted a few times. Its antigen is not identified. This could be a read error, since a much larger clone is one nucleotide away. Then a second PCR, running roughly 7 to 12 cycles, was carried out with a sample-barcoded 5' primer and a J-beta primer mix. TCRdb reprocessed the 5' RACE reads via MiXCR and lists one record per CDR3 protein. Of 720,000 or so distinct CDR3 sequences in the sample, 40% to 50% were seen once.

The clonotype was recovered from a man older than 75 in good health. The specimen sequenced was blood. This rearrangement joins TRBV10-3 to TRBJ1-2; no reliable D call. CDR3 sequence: CAISGRERNYGCTF. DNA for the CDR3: TGTGCCATCAGTGGGAGGGAGCGGAACTATGGCTGCACCTTC.